The next 19 T cell receptor beta chains were all read from a single sample in a study of cytomegalovirus exposure and HLA in healthy donors. Method: immunoSEQ multiplex PCR; TCRdb's copy keeps in-frame clones and lacks some. This table holds 98,000 or so clones, approximately 85% found once. The source material was PBMCs. The receptors originated from a woman younger than 30 in good health and CMV-seronegative.

The chain couples TRBV5-6 to TRBJ1-1; no firm D call. This CDR3 has 13 amino acids. V gave up 3 bases and J gave up 1 base, with 7 bases separating them. Germline V CDR1 and CDR2: SGHDT, YYEEEE. CDR3 sequence reads: CASSWWQNTEAFF. The DNA of the CDR3 is TGTGCCAGCAGCTGGTGGCAGAACACTGAAGCTTTCTTT.

The V call is TRBV30, the J call TRBJ1-6, with D possibly being TRBD1 (5 bases). The CDR3 covers 14 residues. Per the germline V gene, CDR1 is GTSNPN and CDR2 is SVGIG (reference sequence). Trimming pared 5 bases from V and 6 bases from J, leaving 14 bases between. The CDR3 spells CAWASGSGNSPLHF. CDR3 sequence (DNA): TGTGCCTGGGCCTCAGGGTCTGGTAATTCACCCCTCCACTTT.

This clone was detected a few times. The CDR3 bases are TGTGCCAGCAGCTGGACAGGGCCCACTGAAGCTTTCTTT. It is translated as CASSWTGPTEAFF. The chain carries TRBV11-2 and TRBJ1-1; 8 positions match TRBD1. The V gene end was trimmed by 4 bases and the J gene end by 4 bases; junction bases not matched to a gene: 2. CDR1 and CDR2 (germline): SGHAT, FQNNGV. The CDR3 extends over 13 amino acids.

This chain connects TRBV30 to TRBJ1-2; the D gene is possibly TRBD1 (5 bases). Trimming stripped 4 bases from V and 8 bases from J, with 14 bases between. Germline loops: CDR1 GTSNPN, CDR2 SVGIG (reference sequence). CDR3 size: 12 residues. This chain's CDR3 is CAWTPGRIGYTF. DNA for the CDR3: TGTGCCTGGACCCCAGGGAGGATAGGCTACACCTTC.

This clone appeared a single time. V gene TRBV6-5 combines with J gene TRBJ2-5, with 13 nucleotides matching TRBD2. J lost 4 bases, V lost 2 bases, and 1 base had no gene match. The germline gives CDR1 MNHEY, CDR2 SVGAGI. The CDR3 is 15 amino acids. CDR3 coding DNA: TGTGCCAGCAGTTACGGGACTAGCGGGGTAGAGACCCAGTACTTC. This sequence encodes CASSYGTSGVETQYF.

The rearrangement uses TRBV4-2 and TRBJ1-3, with 9 bases lining up with TRBD1. The germline V gene encodes CDR1 LGHNA and CDR2 YNFKEQ. This CDR3 is 18 amino acids long. Trimming at V came to 3 bases and at J to 0 bases, leaving 9 bases not matched to a gene. The CDR3 nucleotides are TGTGCCAGCAGCCAGGACCCGGGACAGGGAGACTCTGGAAACACCATATATTTT. This gives the protein CASSQDPGQGDSGNTIYF.

V is TRBV7-9 and J is TRBJ2-7; TRBD2 matches at 7 bases. Germline assignment: CDR1 SEHNR and CDR2 FQNEAQ (reference sequence). The CDR3 sequence is 14 residues long. The trim removed 4 bases at V and 2 bases at J, leaving 5 bases unmatched. CDR3 bases: TGTGCCAGCAGCTCCCCGGGACTAACCTACGAGCAGTACTTC. It translates to CASSSPGLTYEQYF.

The chain has TRBV5-6 and TRBJ1-5, with 9 nucleotides matching TRBD1. Trimming removed 4 bases from V and 7 bases from J; junction bases left unmatched: 9. CDR1 and CDR2 from the germline V gene are SGHDT and YYEEEE. There are 15 residues in the CDR3. In DNA, the CDR3 is TGTGCCAGCAGCACAAGGACAGGGGAAAGGCAGCCCCAGCATTTT. Protein product: CASSTRTGERQPQHF.

The CDR3 coding sequence is TGTGCCATCAGTGACCACTTACAGGGGATGAAAGAGACCCAGTACTTC. This codes for CAISDHLQGMKETQYF. The chain carries TRBV10-3 and TRBJ2-5, with TRBD1 matching 7 bases. The germline V gene encodes CDR1 ENHRY and CDR2 SYGVKD. The trim removed 3 bases at V and 3 bases at J, leaving 10 bases unmatched. This CDR3 contains 16 residues.

The rearrangement joins TRBV7-8 to TRBJ2-7, with 7 positions matching TRBD1. In germline, CDR1 is SGHVS, CDR2 FQNEAQ. The J segment lost 0 bases and the V segment lost 3 bases, leaving 11 bases of the junction unmatched. The CDR3 contains 17 residues. CDR3 in amino acids: CASSLRRAGTDSYEQYF. The CDR3 nucleotides read TGTGCCAGCAGCTTGAGAAGGGCCGGGACAGACTCCTACGAGCAGTACTTC.

The chain links TRBV6-1 to TRBJ2-5; 13 positions match TRBD2. V lost 8 bases to trimming and J lost 4 bases; unmatched junction nucleotides: 4. The CDR3 is made up of 14 amino acids. CDR1 is MNHNS and CDR2 is SASEGT in the germline V gene. The DNA of the CDR3 is TGTGCCAGCCCGGGACTAGCGGGGCCAGAGACCCAGTACTTC. It translates to CASPGLAGPETQYF.

CDR3 loop: CAISDSNYEQYF. The CDR3 coding sequence is TGTGCCATCAGTGATTCCAACTACGAGCAGTACTTC. The chain combines TRBV10-3 with TRBJ2-7; no definite D call. Trimming removed 3 bases from V and 3 bases from J, with 6 bases in between. Per the germline V gene, CDR1 is ENHRY and CDR2 is SYGVKD. The CDR3 covers 12 residues.

This clone has just a few counts. This rearrangement joins TRBV6-4 to TRBJ2-3; 9 bases map to TRBD2. Trimming cost V 3 bases and J 4 bases; bases outside gene matches: 2. Germline values: CDR1 MRHNA, CDR2 SNTAGT. This CDR3 has 14 amino acids. The CDR3, as DNA: TGTGCCAGCAGTGAGGGCGGGGGGGCAGATACGCAGTATTTT. Encoded protein: CASSEGGGADTQYF.

This chain links TRBV19 with TRBJ2-2; D is ambiguous. V lost 11 bases and J 7 bases, leaving 14 bases between the germline ends. This CDR3 comprises 12 residues. Germline CDR1 is LNHDA and CDR2 is SQIVND (reference sequence). The CDR3 bases are TGTGCCGCGACGGGTCTCGGCGGGGAGCTGTTTTTT. It is translated as CAATGLGGELFF.

The chain links TRBV23-1 to TRBJ2-2, with 7 bases aligning to TRBD1. TRBV23-1 is placed among ORFs of uncertain function. Unmatched junction bases numbered 1, after V lost 0 bases and J lost 3 bases. This CDR3 region has 15 residues. The CDR3 DNA sequence: TGCGCCAGCAGTCAATCAAGGGGGCACACCGGGGAGCTGTTTTTT. Protein sequence: CASSQSRGHTGELFF.

This rearrangement joins TRBV5-6 to TRBJ1-6, with D possibly matching TRBD1 (6 bases). Germline CDR1 is SGHDT and CDR2 is YYEEEE. V dropped 6 bases and J dropped 0 bases, with 16 bases sitting between them. There are 17 residues in the CDR3. The CDR3 coding sequence is TGTGCCAGCAATAAGGGGGGGTTAAGCTCCTATAATTCACCCCTCCACTTT. Protein product: CASNKGGLSSYNSPLHF. Filled out from reference TRBV5-6 and TRBJ1-6, the complete variable domain reads DAGVTQSPTHLIKTRGQQVTLRCSPKSGHDTVSWYQQALGQGPQFIFQYYEEEERQRGNFPDRFSGHQFPNYSSELNVNALLLGDSALYLCASNKGGLSSYNSPLHFGNGTRLTVT.

V and J are TRBV2 and TRBJ2-7, with 9 bases identical to TRBD2. V was pared by 5 bases and J by 3 bases, with 5 bases of the junction left unmatched. The CDR3 totals 14 residues. Germline V gene data show CDR1 as SNHLY and CDR2 as FYNNEI. In DNA form, the CDR3 reads TGTGCCAGCAGTTTGGAAGCGGGGGGCTACGAGCAGTACTTC. Protein product: CASSLEAGGYEQYF.

V and J are TRBV5-1 and TRBJ2-7, with TRBD2 matching over 11 bases. Germline loops: CDR1 SGHRS, CDR2 YFSETQ. The J segment lost 3 bases and the V segment lost 4 bases, leaving 6 bases of the junction unmatched. The CDR3 covers 15 residues. CDR3 sequence reads: CASSGSGGAFYEQYF. DNA of the CDR3: TGCGCCAGCAGCGGTAGCGGGGGGGCTTTCTACGAGCAGTACTTC.

J is TRBJ2-3 and V is TRBV7-9; 10 bases match TRBD2. Unmatched junction bases numbered 10, after V lost 5 bases and J lost 2 bases. The CDR3 consists of 17 residues. Germline values: CDR1 SEHNR, CDR2 FQNEAQ (reference sequence). CDR3 sequence reads: CASSLGGLAGDTDTQYF. The CDR3 DNA sequence: TGTGCCAGCAGCCTAGGGGGGCTAGCGGGGGACACAGATACGCAGTATTTT.